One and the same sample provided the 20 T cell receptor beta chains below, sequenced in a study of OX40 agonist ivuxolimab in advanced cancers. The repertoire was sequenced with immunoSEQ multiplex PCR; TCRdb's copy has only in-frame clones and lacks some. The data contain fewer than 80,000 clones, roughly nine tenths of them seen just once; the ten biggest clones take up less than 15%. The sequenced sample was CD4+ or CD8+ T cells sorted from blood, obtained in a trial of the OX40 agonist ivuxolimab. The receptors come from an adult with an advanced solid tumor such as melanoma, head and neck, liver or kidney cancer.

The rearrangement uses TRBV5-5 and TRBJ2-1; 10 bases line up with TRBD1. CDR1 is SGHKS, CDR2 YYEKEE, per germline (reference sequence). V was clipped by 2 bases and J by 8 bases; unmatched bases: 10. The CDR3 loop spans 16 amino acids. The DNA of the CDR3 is TGTGCCAGCAGCTTTCCGGGACAGGGGTGGTTCGATGAGCAGTTCTTC. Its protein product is CASSFPGQGWFDEQFF.

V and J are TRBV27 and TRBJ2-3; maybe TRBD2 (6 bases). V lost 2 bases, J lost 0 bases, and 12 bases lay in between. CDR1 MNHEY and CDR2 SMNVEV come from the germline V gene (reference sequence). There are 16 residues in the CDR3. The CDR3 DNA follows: TGTGCCAGCAGTTTAAGGACGGGAGTAAGCACAGATACGCAGTATTTT. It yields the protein CASSLRTGVSTDTQYF.

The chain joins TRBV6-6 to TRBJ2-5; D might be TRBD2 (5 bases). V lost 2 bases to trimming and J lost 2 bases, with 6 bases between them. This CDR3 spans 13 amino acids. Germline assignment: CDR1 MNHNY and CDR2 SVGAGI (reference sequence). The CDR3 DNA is TGTGCCAGCAGTTACGACTATCAAGAGACCCAGTACTTC. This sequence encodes CASSYDYQETQYF.

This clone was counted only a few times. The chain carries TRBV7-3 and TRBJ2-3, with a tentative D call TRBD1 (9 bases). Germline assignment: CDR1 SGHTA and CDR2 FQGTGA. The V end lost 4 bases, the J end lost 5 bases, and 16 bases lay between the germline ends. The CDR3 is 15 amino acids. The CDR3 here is CASSSSGGQGDTQYF. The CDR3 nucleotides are TGTGCCAGCAGCTCCAGCGGGGGACAGGGAGATACGCAGTATTTT.

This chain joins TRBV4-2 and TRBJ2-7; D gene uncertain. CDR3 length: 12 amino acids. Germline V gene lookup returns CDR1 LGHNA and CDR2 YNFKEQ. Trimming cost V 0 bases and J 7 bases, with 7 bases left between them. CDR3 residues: CASSQEGGEQYF. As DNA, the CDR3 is TGTGCCAGCAGCCAAGAAGGTGGGGAGCAGTACTTC.

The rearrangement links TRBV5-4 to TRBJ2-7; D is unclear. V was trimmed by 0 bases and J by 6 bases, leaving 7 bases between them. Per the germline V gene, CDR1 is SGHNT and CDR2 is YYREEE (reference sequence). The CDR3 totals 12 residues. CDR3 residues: CASSLGSGEQYF. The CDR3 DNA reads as TGTGCCAGCAGCTTGGGGTCCGGCGAGCAGTACTTC.

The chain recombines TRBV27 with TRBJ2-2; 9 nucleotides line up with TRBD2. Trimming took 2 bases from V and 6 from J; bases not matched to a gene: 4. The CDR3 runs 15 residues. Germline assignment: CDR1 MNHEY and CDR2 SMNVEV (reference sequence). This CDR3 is CASSLGSGSPGELFF. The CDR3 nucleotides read TGTGCCAGCAGTTTAGGTAGCGGGAGTCCCGGGGAGCTGTTTTTT.

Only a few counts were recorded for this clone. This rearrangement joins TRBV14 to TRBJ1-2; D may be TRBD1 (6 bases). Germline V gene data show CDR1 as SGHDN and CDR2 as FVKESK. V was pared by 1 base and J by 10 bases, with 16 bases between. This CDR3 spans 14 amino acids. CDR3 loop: CASSQAQDSLDYTF. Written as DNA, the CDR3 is TGTGCCAGCAGCCAAGCCCAGGACAGTCTTGACTACACCTTC. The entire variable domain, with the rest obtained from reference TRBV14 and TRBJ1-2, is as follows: EAGVTQFPSHSVIEKGQTVTLRCDPISGHDNLYWYRRVMGKEIKFLLHFVKESKQDESGMPNNRFLAERTGGTYSTLKVQPAELEDSGVYFCASSQAQDSLDYTFGSGTRLTVV.

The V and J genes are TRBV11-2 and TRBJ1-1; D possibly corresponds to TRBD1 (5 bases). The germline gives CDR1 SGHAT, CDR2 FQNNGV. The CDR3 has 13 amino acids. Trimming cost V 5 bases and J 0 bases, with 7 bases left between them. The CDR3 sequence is CASSPTVNTEAFF. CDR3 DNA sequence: TGTGCCAGCAGCCCGACAGTGAACACTGAAGCTTTCTTT.

The chain's CDR3 is CASSSLAGNNEQFF. CDR3 sequence (DNA): TGTGCCAGTAGTAGCCTAGCGGGCAACAATGAGCAGTTCTTC. This sequence joins TRBV19 and TRBJ2-1; 8 nucleotides align to TRBD2. The CDR3 is made up of 14 amino acids. Germline CDR1 reads LNHDA; CDR2 reads SQIVND (reference sequence). J gave up 5 bases and V 4 bases, and 4 bases lay outside the gene matches.

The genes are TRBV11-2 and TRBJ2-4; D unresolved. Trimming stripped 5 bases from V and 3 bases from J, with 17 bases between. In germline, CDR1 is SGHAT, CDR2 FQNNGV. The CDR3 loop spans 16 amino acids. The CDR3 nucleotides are TGTGCCAGCAGCCGTTTGCGCCTTTCTGGCAAAAACATTCAGTACTTC. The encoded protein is CASSRLRLSGKNIQYF.

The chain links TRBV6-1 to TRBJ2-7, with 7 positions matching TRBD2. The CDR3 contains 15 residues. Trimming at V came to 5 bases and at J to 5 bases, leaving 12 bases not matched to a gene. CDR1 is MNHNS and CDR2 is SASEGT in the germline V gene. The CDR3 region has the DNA TGTGCCAGCAGTCGCTATAAGCGGGGTGGGGACGAGCAGTACTTC. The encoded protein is CASSRYKRGGDEQYF.

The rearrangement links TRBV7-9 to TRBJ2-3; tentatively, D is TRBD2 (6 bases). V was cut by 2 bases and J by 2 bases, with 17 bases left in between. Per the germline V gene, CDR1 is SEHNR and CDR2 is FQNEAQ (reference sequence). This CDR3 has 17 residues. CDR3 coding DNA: TGTGCCAGCAGCTTATTCGGGACTGACGAACCCACAGATACGCAGTATTTT. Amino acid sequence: CASSLFGTDEPTDTQYF.

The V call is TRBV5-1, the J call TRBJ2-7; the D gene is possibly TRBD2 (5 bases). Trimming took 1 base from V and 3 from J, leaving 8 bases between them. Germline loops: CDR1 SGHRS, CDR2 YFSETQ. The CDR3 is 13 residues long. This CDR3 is CASSLSEGYEQYF. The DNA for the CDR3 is TGCGCCAGCAGCTTGTCCGAGGGCTACGAGCAGTACTTC. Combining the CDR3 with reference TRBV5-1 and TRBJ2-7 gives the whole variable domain KAGVTQTPRYLIKTRGQQVTLSCSPISGHRSVSWYQQTPGQGLQFLFEYFSETQRNKGNFPGRFSGRQFSNSRSEMNVSTLELGDSALYLCASSLSEGYEQYFGPGTRLTVT.

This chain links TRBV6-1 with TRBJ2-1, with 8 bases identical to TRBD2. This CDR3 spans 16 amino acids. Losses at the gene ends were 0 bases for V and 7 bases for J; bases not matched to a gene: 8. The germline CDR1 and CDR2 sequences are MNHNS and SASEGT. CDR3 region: CASSEAGTSGANEQFF. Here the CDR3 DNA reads TGTGCCAGCAGTGAAGCTGGGACTAGTGGCGCTAATGAGCAGTTCTTC.

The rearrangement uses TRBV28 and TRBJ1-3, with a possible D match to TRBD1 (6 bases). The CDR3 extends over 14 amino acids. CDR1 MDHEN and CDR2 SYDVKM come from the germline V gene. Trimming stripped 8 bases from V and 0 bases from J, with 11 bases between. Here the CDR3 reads CASVRGSSGNTIYF. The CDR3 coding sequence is TGTGCCAGCGTCAGGGGATCCTCTGGAAACACCATATATTTT.

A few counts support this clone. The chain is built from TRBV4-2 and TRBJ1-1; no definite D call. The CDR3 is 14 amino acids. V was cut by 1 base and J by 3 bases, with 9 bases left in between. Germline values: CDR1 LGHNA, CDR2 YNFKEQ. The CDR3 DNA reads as TGTGCCAGCAGCCAAGTCGGCCAGGACACTGAAGCTTTCTTT. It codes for CASSQVGQDTEAFF.

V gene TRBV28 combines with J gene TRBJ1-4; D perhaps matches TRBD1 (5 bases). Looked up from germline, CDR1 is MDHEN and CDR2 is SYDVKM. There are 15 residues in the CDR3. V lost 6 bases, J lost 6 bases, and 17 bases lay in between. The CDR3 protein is CASRKWGSPDEKLFF. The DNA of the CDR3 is TGTGCCAGCAGGAAGTGGGGCAGCCCGGATGAAAAACTGTTTTTT.

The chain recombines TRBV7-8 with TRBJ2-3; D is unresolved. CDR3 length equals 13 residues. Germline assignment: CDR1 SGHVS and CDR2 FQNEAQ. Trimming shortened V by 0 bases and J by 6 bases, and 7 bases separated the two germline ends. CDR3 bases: TGTGCCAGCAGCTTAGCGCCAATGGATACGCAGTATTTT. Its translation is CASSLAPMDTQYF.

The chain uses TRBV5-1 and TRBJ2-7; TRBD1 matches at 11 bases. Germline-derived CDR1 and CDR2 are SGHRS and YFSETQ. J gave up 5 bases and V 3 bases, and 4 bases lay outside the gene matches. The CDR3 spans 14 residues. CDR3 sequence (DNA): TGCGCCAGCAGCTCCGGACAGGGGGCAAACGAGCAGTACTTC. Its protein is CASSSGQGANEQYF.